This T cell receptor (beta chain) emerged from a study of regulatory T cells in long-lasting Graves disease. After removal of 4 bases from V and 3 bases from J, the junction contained 7 bases not matched to a gene. This CDR3 has 16 residues. CDR1 is SEHNR, CDR2 FQNEAQ, per germline (reference sequence). According to the study, TCR beta libraries were built with iRepertoire HTBI primers and CDR3-region Arm-PCR. Via MiXCR, TCRdb re-called the multiplex PCR reads, giving one row per CDR3 protein. Among around 400,000 distinct CDR3 sequences listed, roughly a fifth were seen once. This clonotype was observed at least ten times. The target antigen is unknown. Broader study findings: Less diverse TCR repertoires were seen in persistent Graves' patients than in newly diagnosed ones.

Described time point: persistent/refractory GD, antithyroid drugs over 5 years with positive TRAb. Making the TCR library involved RNA that had been extracted from PBMCs. As a group, patients came from one endocrinology department in Xi'an, China. The receptor comes from a female donor with Graves disease. The genes are TRBV7-9 and TRBJ2-7; 12 nucleotides line up with TRBD2. Specimen: peripheral blood mononuclear cells (PBMCs), collected when the disease was refractory, from a patient treated with antithyroid drugs. The CDR3 sequence: CASSSLVTSGSYEQYF. The DNA of the CDR3 is TGTGCCAGCAGCTCCCTAGTGACTAGCGGGAGCTACGAGCAGTACTTC. The variable domain in full, with the rest retrieved from reference TRBV7-9 and TRBJ2-7, is DTGVSQNPRHKITKRGQNVTFRCDPISEHNRLYWYRQTLGQGPEFLTYFQNEAQLEKSRLLSDRFSAERPKGSFSTLEIQRTEQGDSAMYLCASSSLVTSGSYEQYFGPGTRLTVT.